This entry features one T cell receptor beta chain sequence. It lacks a known antigen. No base quality values were provided; no much bigger clone lies one nucleotide off. Explained via the paper, the time point label denotes: about 28 days (+/-7) after the second vaccine dose. AZD1222 recipients given second doses at about 4 weeks or at about 12 weeks were pooled, since spike-specific TCR depth and breadth were not found to differ between the two schedules. Samples from vaccinated people were obtained from the UK trials COV001 and COV002, which included a single-blind randomized controlled phase 2/3 trial of AZD1222 (ChAdOx1 nCoV-19) in healthy adults. For TCRbeta chain sequencing, PBMC samples from trial participants were taken at day 0 and at day 28 after the second dose. The sample comes from a study of T cell responses to AZD1222 COVID-19 vaccine (dated by TCRdb to the early 2020s). For context, the study as a whole: A total of just over 230 trial participants underwent TCR sequencing, of whom roughly 210 had received two doses of AZD1222 and some 25 had received two doses of the MenACWY control vaccine. Trial participants were enrolled by age into subgroups of 18-55, 56-69 and 70-plus years, and roughly 150, 30 and 60 TCR-sequenced participants, respectively, were included in these subgroups. General conclusions and limits of the study: Only a handful of AZD1222 recipients were SARS-CoV-2 seropositive at baseline, limiting conclusions about previously exposed vaccinees. Reportedly, almost half of the unique spike-specific TCRs recognized epitopes lying outside the regions that are mutated in the B.1.351 and B.1.1.7 variants. The 56-69-year group was small, and its depth increase did not reach significance, likely because of low power. Participants were mostly white British and included more females than males, and it was suggested by the authors that clonal diversity may have been underestimated. After two AZD1222 doses, both the breadth and the depth of spike-specific TCRs were significantly higher than at day 0 and than in MenACWY recipients. No day 14 peak-response samples were available, so repertoires were characterized only after the peak T cell response. Vaccine-associated CD4 TCRs spanned the whole spike protein, with dominant responses in regions 160-218 and 743-854.

Germline trimming amounts to 3 bases on V and 3 bases on J, with 4 as the count of junction bases outside the gene matches. Counted from cysteine to phenylalanine, this CDR3 has 15 amino acids. Here the CDR3 DNA is all that survives: 45 bases in frame from base 1. The germline V gene (reference sequence) sets CDR1 to MNHEY and CDR2 to SMNVEV. The CDR3 regions of human TCRbeta chains were analyzed by immunosequencing. Per the original workflow: Repertoire TCRs were checked for matches against a reference library of SARS-CoV-2-specific TCRs that had been generated using the MIRA antigen-specificity platform. Breadth was defined as the fraction of unique TCRs that were SARS-CoV-2-associated. Depth was defined as the fraction of total T cells that were SARS-CoV-2-associated. Each spike-specific TCR was assigned to its reactive spike region and to a CD4 or CD8 class using the MIRA data. Log10-transformed breadth and depth values were compared by one-way ANOVA with Sidak's multiple comparisons tests. What TCRdb holds here is the immuneACCESS table cut down to in-frame rearrangements. Part of the clones is not present; checked against another copy, under half of the missing clones reflect an unresolved V gene, and the others are unexplained. Clonal size and the V and J genes are those of that table, whereas D and trimming came from the DNA. The sample table shows over 75,000 clones, and 87% are seen once. The top ten hold under 14% of the sample.

The receptor chain draws on TRBV27 and TRBJ2-1; 8 central bases correspond to TRBD2. Sequences were derived from peripheral blood, sampled 28 days after the second AZD1222 dose. This clonotype was sampled from an adult who received the AZD1222 COVID-19 vaccine. The DNA sequence is as follows: TGTGCCAGCAGTTTGCGTCTAGCGGGCTACAATGAGCAGTTCTTC. This yields the protein CASSLRLAGYNEQFF.